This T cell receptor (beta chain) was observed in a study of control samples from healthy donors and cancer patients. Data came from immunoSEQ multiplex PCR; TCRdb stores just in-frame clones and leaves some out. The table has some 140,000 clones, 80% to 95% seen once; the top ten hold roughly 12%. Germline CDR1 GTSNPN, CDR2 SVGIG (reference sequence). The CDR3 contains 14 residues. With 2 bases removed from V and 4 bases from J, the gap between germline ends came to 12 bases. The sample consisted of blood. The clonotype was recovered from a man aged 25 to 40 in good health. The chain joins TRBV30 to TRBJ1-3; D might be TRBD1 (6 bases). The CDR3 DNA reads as TGTGCCTGGAGTCTTATGGGACAAGGAAACACCATATATTTT. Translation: CAWSLMGQGNTIYF.